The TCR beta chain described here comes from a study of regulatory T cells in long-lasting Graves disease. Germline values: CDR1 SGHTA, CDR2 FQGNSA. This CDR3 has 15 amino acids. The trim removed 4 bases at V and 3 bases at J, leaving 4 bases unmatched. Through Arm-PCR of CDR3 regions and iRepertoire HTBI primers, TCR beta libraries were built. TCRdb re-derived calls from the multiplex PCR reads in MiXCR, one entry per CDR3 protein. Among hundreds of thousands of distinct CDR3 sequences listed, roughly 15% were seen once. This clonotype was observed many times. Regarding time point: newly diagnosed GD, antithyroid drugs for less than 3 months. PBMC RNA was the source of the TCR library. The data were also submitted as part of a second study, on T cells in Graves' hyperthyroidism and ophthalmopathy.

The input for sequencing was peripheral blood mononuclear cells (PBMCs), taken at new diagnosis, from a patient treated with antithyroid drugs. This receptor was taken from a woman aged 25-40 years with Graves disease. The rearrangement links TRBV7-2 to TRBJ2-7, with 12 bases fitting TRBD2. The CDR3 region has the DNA TGTGCCAGCAGCTCGACGACTAGCGGGAGCTACGAGCAGTACTTC. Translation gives CASSSTTSGSYEQYF.